This T cell receptor (beta chain) was sequenced in a study of OX40 agonist ivuxolimab in advanced cancers. This clone was counted only a few times. The antigen is not known. Germline values: CDR1 SGHDN, CDR2 FVKESK. This CDR3 has 15 residues. Trimming took off 0 bases at V and 2 bases at J, with 10 bases between the two ends. Patients with autoimmune history or systemic immunosuppression were excluded. General observations from the study: Expanded peripheral T cell antigen specificity was not determined. Those patients achieving a partial response at 0.1-3.0 mg/kg showed among the lowest clonal expansion. Both blood CD4+ and CD8+ T cells showed clonal growth by week 6 at 0.1 to 3.0 mg/kg.

The repertoire was sequenced with immunoSEQ multiplex PCR; TCRdb's copy has only in-frame clones and lacks some. The table lists around 25,000 clones, approximately 78% of them singletons. Sequenced here: CD4+ or CD8+ T cells sorted from blood, sampled in a trial of the OX40 agonist ivuxolimab. This sequence joins TRBV14 and TRBJ1-2, with D unresolved. This clonotype was sampled from an adult with an advanced solid tumor such as melanoma, head and neck, liver or kidney cancer. This CDR3 reads CASSQEARPNYGYTF. The CDR3 nucleotides are TGTGCCAGCAGCCAAGAAGCCAGACCCAACTATGGCTACACCTTC.